These 9 T cell receptor beta chains share one sample of origin, sequenced in a study of identical twins. TCRdb reprocessed the 5' RACE reads with MiXCR, giving one entry per CDR3 protein. The sample contains hundreds of thousands of distinct CDR3 sequences, 15% to 20% of which appear only once. The same data also contributed to another study, on T cells expressing NK-cell markers.

Sequences were obtained from PBMCs. The receptor source for this set is a woman between 18 and 29 years old in good health.

In its sample, this clonotype was seen a few times. The rearrangement links TRBV3-1 to TRBJ2-2; tentative D call: TRBD2 (5 bases). The V gene lost 5 bases and the J gene lost 4 bases, with 11 bases spanning the gap. Germline V gives CDR1 LGHDT, CDR2 YNNKEL (reference sequence). The CDR3 length is 14 residues. CDR3 loop: CASSAGLGTGELFF. In nucleotides, the CDR3 is TGTGCCAGCAGCGCGGGCCTTGGCACCGGGGAGCTGTTTTTT.

This clonotype came up a few times. The chain employs TRBV11-2 and TRBJ2-7; D is tentatively TRBD1 or TRBD2 (5 bases each). Between the trimmed V and J ends, which lost 5 bases and 0 bases, there was a span of 20 bases. CDR1 is SGHAT and CDR2 is FQNNGV in the germline V gene. This CDR3 has 17 amino acids. CDR3 region: CASSIQRIGTNSYEQYF. The DNA of the CDR3 is TGTGCCAGCAGCATCCAGCGTATCGGGACCAACTCCTACGAGCAGTACTTC.

This clonotype was detected only a few times. The chain links TRBV5-1 to TRBJ2-1; 13 bases fit TRBD2. This CDR3 is built from 14 residues. CDR1 and CDR2 (germline): SGHRS, YFSETQ. J gave up 10 bases and V 4 bases, and 5 bases lay outside the gene matches. The CDR3 region is CASSPGLAGREQFF. The DNA for the CDR3 is TGCGCCAGCAGCCCGGGACTAGCGGGGCGGGAGCAGTTCTTC.

This clonotype was picked up a small number of times. V gene TRBV12-3 or TRBV12-4 combines with J gene TRBJ2-2; weak D call: TRBD2 (5 bases). V lost 3 bases and J lost 1, with 9 bases in between. The CDR3 length is 15 residues. DNA of the CDR3: TGTGCCAGCAGTTTCTCAGCGGTGAACACCGGGGAGCTGTTTTTT. This gives the protein CASSFSAVNTGELFF.

This clonotype turned up a few times. The rearrangement links TRBV12-3 or TRBV12-4 to TRBJ2-1; weak D call: TRBD2 (6 bases). The V end lost 3 bases, the J end lost 3 bases, and 9 bases lay between the germline ends. CDR3 length: 14 amino acids. The CDR3 region is CASSLSGLYNEQFF. CDR3 nucleotides: TGTGCCAGCAGTTTGAGCGGGCTCTACAATGAGCAGTTCTTC.

This clonotype was recorded many times. This chain connects TRBV29-1 to TRBJ2-3; 8 positions agree with TRBD1. V shed 0 bases and J 0 bases; nucleotides not matched to a gene: 5. CDR1 is SQVTM, CDR2 ANQGSEA, per germline. CDR3 length equals 16 residues. This CDR3 is CSVEDRYRGSTDTQYF. DNA for the CDR3: TGCAGCGTTGAAGATCGGTACAGGGGGAGCACAGATACGCAGTATTTT.

This clonotype was seen a few times. J is TRBJ2-4 and V is TRBV5-1; TRBD1 or TRBD2 may be the D gene (5 bases each). CDR1 is SGHRS, CDR2 YFSETQ, per germline. Trimming left V 5 bases short and J 7 bases short, with 25 bases between. The CDR3 is made up of 17 amino acids. CDR3 region: CASRQVSDPSGPNIQYF. CDR3 sequence (DNA): TGCGCCAGCAGGCAGGTTTCGGACCCATCGGGACCTAACATTCAGTACTTC.

The chain joins TRBV7-8 to TRBJ2-7; tentatively, D is TRBD1 (6 bases). The germline V gene encodes CDR1 SGHVS and CDR2 FQNEAQ. Trimming pared 3 bases from V and 0 bases from J, leaving 15 bases between. The CDR3 loop spans 16 amino acids. This CDR3 reads CASSFLKGDYSYEQYF. As DNA, the CDR3 is TGTGCCAGCAGCTTTCTAAAGGGGGATTACTCCTACGAGCAGTACTTC.

The chain links TRBV9 to TRBJ2-1; D uncertain. The V gene lost 0 bases and the J gene lost 3 bases, with 7 bases spanning the gap. The CDR3 loop spans 14 amino acids. Per germline, CDR1 SGDLS and CDR2 YYNGEE. CDR3 sequence: CASSVGISYNEQFF. The CDR3 region has the DNA TGTGCCAGCAGCGTAGGTATCAGCTACAATGAGCAGTTCTTC.